These T cell receptor beta chains were read from a single sample in a study of shared clonotypes between healthy human individuals. Assay: immunoSEQ multiplex PCR; the TCRdb copy retains only in-frame clones and omits some. This table has over 95,000 clones, around two thirds appearing once. Sequencing was performed on memory CD8+ T cells sorted from blood. All receptors derive from a woman aged 30 to 39 in good health. CDR3s include the opening cysteine and the closing phenylalanine or tryptophan. Fields, in order: D gene, J gene, V gene, clone size, CDR3 DNA, CDR3 protein. D genes are given only for firm matches. Some rows have no size entry. The others give once, few or many, or a class for an expanded clone.

d_call: -; j_call: TRBJ2-1; v_call: TRBV4-1; clone_size: -; cdr3_nt: TGCGCCAGCAGCCACCAGCGGGTCTCCTACAATGAGCAGTTCTTC; cdr3_aa: CASSHQRVSYNEQFF
d_call: TRBD2; j_call: TRBJ2-7; v_call: TRBV7-2; clone_size: -; cdr3_nt: TGTGCCAGCAGCTTAGTTGTAGCGGGGGAGCAGTACTTC; cdr3_aa: CASSLVVAGEQYF
d_call: -; j_call: TRBJ1-4; v_call: TRBV7-6; clone_size: -; cdr3_nt: TGTGCCAGCAGCACGCCAAAGGGGTGGGGCCTTAATGAAAAACTGTTTTTT; cdr3_aa: CASSTPKGWGLNEKLFF
d_call: -; j_call: TRBJ2-7; v_call: TRBV4-1; clone_size: -; cdr3_nt: TGCGCCAGCAGCCAAGAGGGCCTCTTGGGGGTTACCTACGAGCAGTACTTC; cdr3_aa: CASSQEGLLGVTYEQYF
d_call: -; j_call: TRBJ2-1; v_call: TRBV5-4; clone_size: once; cdr3_nt: TGTGCCAGCCTTACCACGGATGAGCAGTTCTTC; cdr3_aa: CASLTTDEQFF
d_call: -; j_call: TRBJ1-2; v_call: TRBV16; clone_size: -; cdr3_nt: TGTGCCAGCAGCCAAAGTTGCCGGATTTGTTCAGGGTATGGCTACACCTTC; cdr3_aa: CASSQSCRICSGYGYTF
d_call: TRBD2; j_call: TRBJ2-5; v_call: TRBV4-2; clone_size: few; cdr3_nt: TGTGCCAGCAGCCCAGCGGGAGGGGTTCAAGAGACCCAGTACTTC; cdr3_aa: CASSPAGGVQETQYF
d_call: -; j_call: TRBJ2-1; v_call: TRBV28; clone_size: many; cdr3_nt: TGTGCCAGCAAAGAGGCCTCCTACAATGAGCAGTTCTTC; cdr3_aa: CASKEASYNEQFF
d_call: -; j_call: TRBJ1-1; v_call: TRBV6-5; clone_size: -; cdr3_nt: TGTGCCAGCAGTTACTCGTTTACCGGTATTGGCACTGAAGCTTTCTTT; cdr3_aa: CASSYSFTGIGTEAFF
d_call: -; j_call: TRBJ1-5; v_call: TRBV19; clone_size: -; cdr3_nt: TGTGCCGGAGGGACAAAAGGCAATCAGCCCCAGCATTTT; cdr3_aa: CAGGTKGNQPQHF
d_call: TRBD1; j_call: TRBJ1-2; v_call: TRBV2; clone_size: few; cdr3_nt: TGTGCCACGCGGACAGGGACATATGACTATGGCTACACCTTC; cdr3_aa: CATRTGTYDYGYTF
d_call: -; j_call: TRBJ2-5; v_call: TRBV11-2; clone_size: -; cdr3_nt: TGTGCCAGCAGCTTAAATACGGCCAGGGGAGAGACCCAGTACTTC; cdr3_aa: CASSLNTARGETQYF
d_call: TRBD1; j_call: TRBJ2-7; v_call: TRBV19; clone_size: -; cdr3_nt: TGTGCCAGTAGTCCACCCGGGGACAGGGGTTCCTACGAGCAGTACTTC; cdr3_aa: CASSPPGDRGSYEQYF
d_call: TRBD2; j_call: TRBJ2-7; v_call: TRBV2; clone_size: -; cdr3_nt: TGTGCCAGCAGAGGACTAGCGGGAGGGTCGGGCGAGCAGTACTTC; cdr3_aa: CASRGLAGGSGEQYF
d_call: -; j_call: TRBJ2-7; v_call: TRBV6-4; clone_size: -; cdr3_nt: TGTGCCAGCAGTGATTTGGAAGGGTTCTACGAGCAGTACTTC; cdr3_aa: CASSDLEGFYEQYF
d_call: TRBD1; j_call: TRBJ2-6; v_call: TRBV6-1; clone_size: -; cdr3_nt: TGTGCCAGCAGTGCCAAGGGGGCTTCAGTCTCTGGGGCCAACGTCCTGACTTTC; cdr3_aa: CASSAKGASVSGANVLTF
d_call: -; j_call: TRBJ2-6; v_call: TRBV10-3; clone_size: -; cdr3_nt: TGTGCCATCAGTGCCCTTCGGACAGCAGGGGCCAACGTCCTGACTTTC; cdr3_aa: CAISALRTAGANVLTF
d_call: -; j_call: TRBJ2-7; v_call: TRBV5-1; clone_size: -; cdr3_nt: TGCGCCAGCAGCTTGGCCGCCGGGGCTGGGGGCGAGCAGTACTTC; cdr3_aa: CASSLAAGAGGEQYF
d_call: -; j_call: TRBJ2-7; v_call: TRBV6-6; clone_size: -; cdr3_nt: TGTGCCAGCAGTTACCTGGAGGAGCAGTACTTC; cdr3_aa: CASSYLEEQYF
d_call: TRBD2; j_call: TRBJ2-1; v_call: TRBV27; clone_size: few; cdr3_nt: TGTGCCAGCAGTCTCGGGACTAGCGGGAGCATTTACAATGAGCAGTTCTTC; cdr3_aa: CASSLGTSGSIYNEQFF
d_call: -; j_call: TRBJ1-1; v_call: TRBV11-2; clone_size: -; cdr3_nt: TGTGCCAGCAGCTTAGGGTTTTATGGCAGGGAGGACACTGAAGCTTTCTTT; cdr3_aa: CASSLGFYGREDTEAFF
d_call: -; j_call: TRBJ1-2; v_call: TRBV5-6; clone_size: -; cdr3_nt: TGTGCCAGCAGCCTTGTAGGGGAGGCTAACTATGGCTACACCTTC; cdr3_aa: CASSLVGEANYGYTF
d_call: -; j_call: TRBJ2-7; v_call: TRBV7-8; clone_size: many; cdr3_nt: TGTGCCAGCAGCTTTTGGACCGAGGAGTCCCTTACCTACGAGCAGTACTTC; cdr3_aa: CASSFWTEESLTYEQYF
d_call: TRBD2; j_call: TRBJ2-3; v_call: TRBV7-9; clone_size: -; cdr3_nt: TGTGCCAGCAGCTTATGGTTCTTGCGGGAGATCACAGATACGCAGTATTTT; cdr3_aa: CASSLWFLREITDTQYF
d_call: -; j_call: TRBJ2-2; v_call: TRBV2; clone_size: -; cdr3_nt: TGTGCCAGCCCCTCGGAAGACACCGGGGAGCTGTTTTTT; cdr3_aa: CASPSEDTGELFF
d_call: TRBD2; j_call: TRBJ2-2; v_call: TRBV4-1; clone_size: -; cdr3_nt: TGCGCCAGCAGCCGGGGACTAGCGTTTTGGGGATACGGGGAGCTGTTTTTT; cdr3_aa: CASSRGLAFWGYGELFF
d_call: TRBD2; j_call: TRBJ2-7; v_call: TRBV5-1; clone_size: -; cdr3_nt: TGCGCCAGCAGCGAGGGACTAGCGGACGAGCAGTACTTC; cdr3_aa: CASSEGLADEQYF
d_call: -; j_call: TRBJ2-2; v_call: TRBV10-1; clone_size: many; cdr3_nt: TGCGCCAGCAAGACGGACACGGACACCGGGGAGCTGTTTTTT; cdr3_aa: CASKTDTDTGELFF
d_call: TRBD1; j_call: TRBJ1-1; v_call: TRBV29-1; clone_size: -; cdr3_nt: TGCAGCGTAGGGACAGGTGAAGCTTTCTTT; cdr3_aa: CSVGTGEAFF
d_call: -; j_call: TRBJ2-7; v_call: TRBV11-1; clone_size: few; cdr3_nt: TGTGCCAGCAGCTTAGTGGCAGAGTCCTACGAGCAGTACTTC; cdr3_aa: CASSLVAESYEQYF
d_call: TRBD2; j_call: TRBJ2-7; v_call: TRBV6-1; clone_size: -; cdr3_nt: TGTGCCAGCAGTGCCGAAATCTCTAGCGGCCTCGTAATCGAGCAGTACTTC; cdr3_aa: CASSAEISSGLVIEQYF
d_call: -; j_call: TRBJ1-1; v_call: TRBV5-6; clone_size: -; cdr3_nt: TGTGCCAGCAGCTTCCGGCCACTTTTGTTTGAAGCTTTCTTT; cdr3_aa: CASSFRPLLFEAFF
d_call: -; j_call: TRBJ1-1; v_call: TRBV4-1; clone_size: once; cdr3_nt: TGCGCCAGCAGCGGCCCTTTGAGAGGCACTGAAGCTTTCTTT; cdr3_aa: CASSGPLRGTEAFF
d_call: TRBD1; j_call: TRBJ1-1; v_call: TRBV9; clone_size: many; cdr3_nt: TGTGCCAGCAGCGTTCACGGGACAGGGAACATGAACACTGAAGCTTTCTTT; cdr3_aa: CASSVHGTGNMNTEAFF
d_call: -; j_call: TRBJ1-2; v_call: TRBV5-4; clone_size: -; cdr3_nt: TGTGCCAGCTATGGGGAAGCTAACTATGGCTACACCTTC; cdr3_aa: CASYGEANYGYTF
d_call: -; j_call: TRBJ2-1; v_call: TRBV6-5; clone_size: -; cdr3_nt: TGTGCCAGCAGACTACAGGAGTTCTCCTACAATGAGCAGTTCTTC; cdr3_aa: CASRLQEFSYNEQFF
d_call: -; j_call: TRBJ2-6; v_call: TRBV27; clone_size: many; cdr3_nt: TGTGCCAGCAGTCAAAACCAGGGAGCCAACGTCCTGACTTTC; cdr3_aa: CASSQNQGANVLTF
d_call: TRBD2; j_call: TRBJ2-1; v_call: TRBV4-1; clone_size: -; cdr3_nt: TGCGCCAGCAGCCAGGCACACTCTAGCGGGAAGTACAATGAGCAGTTCTTC; cdr3_aa: CASSQAHSSGKYNEQFF
d_call: -; j_call: TRBJ2-3; v_call: TRBV10-3; clone_size: -; cdr3_nt: TGTGCCATCAGTACAGGCGGGGGCACAGATACGCAGTATTTT; cdr3_aa: CAISTGGGTDTQYF
d_call: TRBD1; j_call: TRBJ2-7; v_call: TRBV4-1; clone_size: few; cdr3_nt: TGCGCCAGCAGCCAGGGACCCGGGACAGGGTTAATAAGCGAGCAGTACTTC; cdr3_aa: CASSQGPGTGLISEQYF
d_call: -; j_call: TRBJ2-7; v_call: TRBV19; clone_size: few; cdr3_nt: TGTGCCAGTAGTTGGTCCATCCGCTACGAGCAGTACTTC; cdr3_aa: CASSWSIRYEQYF
d_call: -; j_call: TRBJ2-6; v_call: TRBV4-1; clone_size: few; cdr3_nt: TGCGCCAGCAGCCCCCGACTTGGGAGCTCTGGGGCCAACGTCCTGACTTTC; cdr3_aa: CASSPRLGSSGANVLTF
d_call: -; j_call: TRBJ2-7; v_call: TRBV10-1; clone_size: -; cdr3_nt: TGCGCCAGCAGTGAGTCCGGACACCCTACCTACGAGCAGTACTTC; cdr3_aa: CASSESGHPTYEQYF
d_call: TRBD1; j_call: TRBJ2-7; v_call: TRBV7-8; clone_size: many; cdr3_nt: TGTGCCAGCAGGAAGGACAGGGGGCCGCAGGACGAGCAGTACTTC; cdr3_aa: CASRKDRGPQDEQYF
d_call: -; j_call: TRBJ1-4; v_call: TRBV28; clone_size: -; cdr3_nt: TGTGCCAGCAGTTTATGGACGTCGGGGGCCGGAAATGAAAAACTGTTTTTT; cdr3_aa: CASSLWTSGAGNEKLFF
d_call: TRBD2; j_call: TRBJ2-7; v_call: TRBV29-1; clone_size: -; cdr3_nt: TGCAGCGTGGCTGGTGGGAGGGCGGTCTCCTACGAGCAGTACTTC; cdr3_aa: CSVAGGRAVSYEQYF
d_call: TRBD2; j_call: TRBJ2-3; v_call: TRBV28; clone_size: -; cdr3_nt: TGTGCCAGCAGTTCCTACTTGGGACTAGCGGGGTTTAGCACAGATACGCAGTATTTT; cdr3_aa: CASSSYLGLAGFSTDTQYF
d_call: -; j_call: TRBJ1-2; v_call: TRBV5-5; clone_size: once; cdr3_nt: TGTGCCAGCAGCTTACCGGACACCCCGTCCCTCTCACCTTATGGCTACACCTTC; cdr3_aa: CASSLPDTPSLSPYGYTF
d_call: TRBD2; j_call: TRBJ2-5; v_call: TRBV19; clone_size: -; cdr3_nt: TGTGCCAGTAGTATACTACCGGGACTAGCGGGAGACGAGACCCAGTACTTC; cdr3_aa: CASSILPGLAGDETQYF
d_call: -; j_call: TRBJ1-4; v_call: TRBV6-5; clone_size: -; cdr3_nt: TGTGCCAGCAGTCAGCCGGGCCGTAATGAAAAACTGTTTTTT; cdr3_aa: CASSQPGRNEKLFF
d_call: -; j_call: TRBJ2-3; v_call: TRBV9; clone_size: -; cdr3_nt: TGTGCCAGCAGCGTAGAGGGCCAGTCTAGCACAGATACGCAGTATTTT; cdr3_aa: CASSVEGQSSTDTQYF
d_call: TRBD2; j_call: TRBJ2-5; v_call: TRBV10-2; clone_size: -; cdr3_nt: TGCGCCAGCAGTGTGGGACTAGCGGATTACCAAGAGACCCAGTACTTC; cdr3_aa: CASSVGLADYQETQYF
d_call: TRBD1; j_call: TRBJ2-2; v_call: TRBV5-1; clone_size: few; cdr3_nt: TGCGCCAGCAGCTACGACCCGGGACAGCCTCTTGACGGGGAGCTGTTTTTT; cdr3_aa: CASSYDPGQPLDGELFF
d_call: -; j_call: TRBJ2-7; v_call: TRBV28; clone_size: -; cdr3_nt: TGTGCCAGCAGGGAAACAGGGAGGAGGGGCTACGAGCAGTACTTC; cdr3_aa: CASRETGRRGYEQYF
d_call: -; j_call: TRBJ1-5; v_call: TRBV21-1; clone_size: -; cdr3_nt: TGTGCCAGCAGCAAAGGTGGGGCGGCCAACACACAGAATCAGCCCCAGCATTTT; cdr3_aa: CASSKGGAANTQNQPQHF
d_call: -; j_call: TRBJ1-2; v_call: TRBV5-1; clone_size: -; cdr3_nt: TGCGCCAGCGGACAGTTTTCGCCTGACTATGGCTACACCTTC; cdr3_aa: CASGQFSPDYGYTF